Listed below are T cell receptor beta chains from one sample, sequenced in a study of blood T cell repertoires in COVID-19. Clones were sequenced by immunoSEQ multiplex PCR, and TCRdb holds only the in-frame ones, with some missing. Of about 480,000 clones listed, about 88% are singletons. The source material was peripheral blood. The source of these receptors is a woman between 45 and 60 years old with COVID-19, enrolled during active disease. Each CDR3 is given with its conserved first and last residue. D genes are given only for firm matches. Clone sizes are given selectively: once, few, many, or a class where the clone is expanded.

>NA|NA|TRBV9|TRBJ2-3
TGTGCCAGCAGCCTTCAGACAACAGCAGATACGCAGTATTTT
CASSLQTTADTQYF
>NA|TRBD2|TRBV2|TRBJ2-7
TGTGCCAGCAGTCTCTCCGGGGGGAGGACTTCCGAGCAGTACTTC
CASSLSGGRTSEQYF
>once|TRBD1|TRBV7-9|TRBJ1-2
TGTGCCAGCTCACAGGGGGGTAATGGCTACACCTTC
CASSQGGNGYTF
>NA|NA|TRBV7-6|TRBJ1-4
TGTGCCAGCAGCTTTTCAGCAGGGGTGGCAACTAATGAAAAACTGTTTTTT
CASSFSAGVATNEKLFF
>once|TRBD1|TRBV28|TRBJ1-2
TGTGCCAGCAGGACAGGGCAGGAAGGCTACACCTTC
CASRTGQEGYTF
>NA|TRBD1|TRBV28|TRBJ1-2
TGTGCCAGCAGTTTTCTGGGACAGGGGAATGGCTACACCTTC
CASSFLGQGNGYTF
>NA|NA|TRBV4-2|TRBJ1-1
TGTGCCAGCAGCCAAGGCAGGGGGAACACTGAAGCTTTCTTT
CASSQGRGNTEAFF
>NA|TRBD2|TRBV19|TRBJ2-5
TGTGCCAGTAGTACCTTAGCGGGGGGATTGACGGAGACCCAGTACTTC
CASSTLAGGLTETQYF
>NA|NA|TRBV15|TRBJ2-7
TGTGCCACCAGCACAGGTCGGTACGAGCAGTACTTC
CATSTGRYEQYF
>NA|NA|TRBV6-5|TRBJ1-2
TGTGCCAGCAGGTCCGTGGGGGCATTGAATGGCTACACCTTC
CASRSVGALNGYTF
>once|NA|TRBV27|TRBJ2-1
TGTGCCAGCAGTCCAACAGGGGGGGCCTACAATGAGCAGTTCTTC
CASSPTGGAYNEQFF
>NA|NA|TRBV15|TRBJ1-1
TGTGCCACCAGCAGAGGGCGCGGGAATAGGGGCTTGACTGAAGCTTTCTTT
CATSRGRGNRGLTEAFF
>NA|NA|TRBV9|TRBJ2-7
TGTGCCAGCGGACAGTCGTCTCCCTACGAGCAGTACTTC
CASGQSSPYEQYF
>NA|NA|TRBV3-1/TRBV3-2|TRBJ1-6
TGTGCCAGCAGCCCCCTCCCCGGACAGATAAATTCACCCCTCCACTTT
CASSPLPGQINSPLHF
>NA|NA|TRBV6-6|TRBJ1-4
TGTGCCAGCAGTTACGAAGGGGCTGCTAATGAAAAACTGTTTTTT
CASSYEGAANEKLFF
>once|NA|TRBV28|TRBJ1-2
TGTGCCAGCAGCATCCGGTGGGGGCACTATGGCTACACCTTC
CASSIRWGHYGYTF
>NA|NA|TRBV11-3|TRBJ1-3
TGTGCCAGCAGCCGCGGAGCGAGCTCTGGAAACACCATATATTTT
CASSRGASSGNTIYF
>NA|NA|TRBV6-5|TRBJ1-2
TGTGCCAGCAGCCCGGGCTATGGCTACACCTTC
CASSPGYGYTF
>NA|TRBD1|TRBV27|TRBJ1-2
TGTGCCAGCAGTTTCCGACAGGGCCCCTTCCTAAGCTATGGCTACACCTTC
CASSFRQGPFLSYGYTF
>NA|NA|TRBV29-1|TRBJ1-1
TGCAGCGTCCAGACAGTAATGAACACTGAAGCTTTCTTT
CSVQTVMNTEAFF
>once|NA|TRBV3-1/TRBV3-2|TRBJ1-1
TGTGCCAGCAGCCAAGCACCTCCGGCGGGGACTGAAGCTTTCTTT
CASSQAPPAGTEAFF
>NA|NA|TRBV5-1|TRBJ2-3
TGCGCCAGCAGCTTGGAGGGGTCATCCATCACAGATACGCAGTATTTT
CASSLEGSSITDTQYF
>few|NA|TRBV3-1/TRBV3-2|TRBJ1-1
TGTGCCAGCAGCATTCGAGACAGGAGAGCTTTCTTT
CASSIRDRRAFF
>NA|NA|TRBV7-6|TRBJ1-5
TGTGCCAGCAGCTTATTCGGGCAGCCCCAGCATTTT
CASSLFGQPQHF
>NA|TRBD1|TRBV11-2|TRBJ1-1
TGTGCCAGCAGCCCCCTTACAGGGGCGAACACTGAAGCTTTCTTT
CASSPLTGANTEAFF
>NA|NA|TRBV30|TRBJ1-2
TGTGCCTGGAGGATCCTCGGGGTCGGGGGCTACACCTTC
CAWRILGVGGYTF
>NA|NA|TRBV2|TRBJ1-1
TGTGCCAGCAGCCCTACCCTGGGGGGGAGAAGAGCTTTCTTT
CASSPTLGGRRAFF
>once|TRBD2|TRBV9|TRBJ2-1
TGTGCCAGCAGCGGCGGGCTAGCGGGGGGGCGGTCTTCCTACAATGAGCAGTTCTTC
CASSGGLAGGRSSYNEQFF
>NA|NA|TRBV12-3/TRBV12-4|TRBJ1-5
TGTGCCAGCGGGACTTCGGTTCGACAGCATTTT
CASGTSVRQHF
>NA|TRBD2|TRBV6-2/TRBV6-3|TRBJ2-3
TGTGCCAGCAGTTGGAGCGGGGGGGTGGATACGCAGTATTTT
CASSWSGGVDTQYF
>NA|NA|TRBV6-5|TRBJ2-2
TGTGCCAGCAGACGGACAGATTCGAACACCGGGGAGCTGTTTTTT
CASRRTDSNTGELFF
>once|NA|TRBV5-5|TRBJ2-7
TGTGCCAGCAGCCTCGGTCTTGGGCAGGGAATCCCCTACGAGCAGTACTTC
CASSLGLGQGIPYEQYF
>once|NA|TRBV7-9|TRBJ1-1
TGTGCCAGCAGCCATACTTCGAAGGAGGCTGAAGCTTTCTTT
CASSHTSKEAEAFF
>NA|NA|TRBV27|TRBJ2-6
TGTGCCAGCAGTTTATTCATTGGGGCCAACGTCCTGACTTTC
CASSLFIGANVLTF
>NA|NA|TRBV6-5|TRBJ2-7
TGTGCCACCCTACAACGGACAGTTAGATACGAGCAGTACTTC
CATLQRTVRYEQYF
>NA|TRBD1|TRBV23-1|TRBJ1-2
TGCGCCAGCAGTCAATGGTTAGAGGGGACAGACGTTAACTATGGCTACACCTTC
CASSQWLEGTDVNYGYTF
>NA|NA|TRBV30|TRBJ1-5
TGTGCCTGGAGTCTCCAGGGACTCTTCGCTCAGCCCCAGCATTTT
CAWSLQGLFAQPQHF
>NA|TRBD2|TRBV11-3|TRBJ2-1
TGTGCCAGCAGCTTAGAGAGCCTAGCGGGGGACAATGAGCAGTTCTTC
CASSLESLAGDNEQFF
>NA|NA|TRBV7-8|TRBJ1-2
TGTGCCAGCAGCTCCGACCTGACAGCTAACTATGGCTACACCTTC
CASSSDLTANYGYTF
>once|NA|TRBV4-1|TRBJ1-6
TGCGCCAGCAGCCAAGTTGGCCGGAGTGGGAATTCACCCCTCCACTTT
CASSQVGRSGNSPLHF
>NA|NA|TRBV14|TRBJ2-4
TGTGCCAGCAGCCAAGCCGGGTTCCTAAACATTCAGTACTTC
CASSQAGFLNIQYF
>NA|NA|TRBV3-1/TRBV3-2|TRBJ1-1
TGTGCCAGCAGCCCCTTTGGGGGCGTGGGTCGGACTGAAGCTTTCTTT
CASSPFGGVGRTEAFF
>NA|TRBD2|TRBV28|TRBJ2-5
TGTGCCAGCAGTTTGGGCGGGGGGGCGTACGAGACCCAGTACTTC
CASSLGGGAYETQYF
>NA|TRBD1|TRBV18|TRBJ1-2
TGTGCCAGCTTCAGGGGGCCCACTATAGGAGCTAACTATGGCTACACCTTC
CASFRGPTIGANYGYTF
>NA|NA|TRBV11-2|TRBJ1-6
TGTGCCAGCAGCTTAGGGGACTTTGCTCTAGGCAATTCACCCCTCCACTTT
CASSLGDFALGNSPLHF
>NA|NA|TRBV24-1|TRBJ2-7
TGTGCCACCAGTGATCCAACCGGGACACAGAACTTC
CATSDPTGTQNF
>NA|TRBD2|TRBV5-1|TRBJ2-5
TGCGCCAGCAGCCTACGGGTAGCGGGGCCCCAAGAGACCCAGTACTTC
CASSLRVAGPQETQYF
>NA|NA|TRBV9|TRBJ1-2
TGTGCCAGCAGCCCGGAGGGGGGGTCCAGCTATGGCTACACCTTC
CASSPEGGSSYGYTF
>once|NA|TRBV4-2|TRBJ2-7
TGTGCCAGCAGCCAAGGTGGCAGGGGAGTGTACGAGCAGTACTTC
CASSQGGRGVYEQYF
>NA|NA|TRBV9|TRBJ1-2
TGTGCCAGCAGCGTAGCTCAGGGGCCCGGCTATGGCTACACCTTC
CASSVAQGPGYGYTF
>NA|NA|TRBV12-3/TRBV12-4|TRBJ1-2
TGTGCCAGCAGTTTAGAGGGGGACTATGGCTACACCTTC
CASSLEGDYGYTF
>NA|NA|TRBV10-1|TRBJ1-2
TGCGCCAGCAGTGCCGACAGAAGAAATGGCTACACCTTC
CASSADRRNGYTF
>NA|TRBD2|TRBV5-4|TRBJ2-1
TGTGCCAGCAGCCCGGCGGGGGGGGCCTACAATGAGCAGTTCTTC
CASSPAGGAYNEQFF
>NA|NA|TRBV6-1|TRBJ2-3
TGTGCCAGCAGTGAACCCCGGACTACCACTAGCACAGATACGCAGTATTTT
CASSEPRTTTSTDTQYF
>NA|TRBD1|TRBV18|TRBJ1-1
TGTGCCAGCTCACCGGACAGGCGGCAGGGCACTGAAGCTTTCTTT
CASSPDRRQGTEAFF
>NA|TRBD1|TRBV7-9|TRBJ1-2
TGTGCCAGCAGCGCCACAGGGGGCGGTGGCTACACCTTC
CASSATGGGGYTF
>once|NA|TRBV12-3/TRBV12-4|TRBJ2-3
TGTGCCAGCAGTTTAGGACACGCGGATACGCAGTATTTT
CASSLGHADTQYF
>NA|NA|TRBV3-1/TRBV3-2|TRBJ2-4
TGTGCCAGCAGCCAAGCGGCGGCCGACAGGATTCAGTACTTC
CASSQAAADRIQYF
>NA|TRBD1|TRBV18|TRBJ1-1
TGTGCCAGCTCACCAGGGACAGGGAGCCGCATGGGTGCTTTCTTT
CASSPGTGSRMGAFF